A single sample is the source of the 3 T cell receptor beta chains below, sequenced in a study of blood T cell repertoires in COVID-19. Measured with immunoSEQ multiplex PCR; TCRdb has only the in-frame clones, and not every one. The top ten clones hold 7.9% of a sample with roughly 230,000 clones, over 70% of them seen once. The sequenced material came from peripheral blood. The receptors stem from an elderly woman with acute or convalescent COVID-19.

The chain combines TRBV12-3 or TRBV12-4 with TRBJ1-6; no definite D call. CDR3 size: 13 residues. Between the trimmed V and J ends, which lost 1 base and 7 bases, there was a span of 5 bases. The CDR3 sequence: CASSLDGNSPLHF. The CDR3 nucleotides are TGTGCCAGCAGTTTAGACGGGAATTCACCCCTCCACTTT.

V and J are TRBV29-1 and TRBJ2-5; D may be TRBD1 (5 bases). Germline V CDR1 and CDR2: SQVTM, ANQGSEA. V dropped 4 bases and J dropped 5 bases, with 11 bases sitting between them. The CDR3 spans 12 residues. As DNA, the CDR3 is TGCAGCGTTGGCAGGGAAGGCGAGACCCAGTACTTC. This translates into CSVGREGETQYF. The complete variable domain, with remaining parts taken from reference TRBV29-1 and TRBJ2-5, reads SAVISQKPSRDICQRGTSLTIQCQVDSQVTMMFWYRQQPGQSLTLIATANQGSEATYESGFVIDKFPISRPNLTFSTLTVSNMSPEDSSIYLCSVGREGETQYFGPGTRLLVL.

The genes are TRBV28 and TRBJ2-2, with D unresolved. The CDR3 loop spans 13 amino acids. Deletions cut 6 bases from V and 6 bases from J, with 11 bases between. CDR1 and CDR2 from the germline V gene are MDHEN and SYDVKM. This CDR3 reads CASRPFGAGELFF. Here the CDR3 DNA reads TGTGCCAGCAGGCCTTTTGGAGCCGGGGAGCTGTTTTTT.